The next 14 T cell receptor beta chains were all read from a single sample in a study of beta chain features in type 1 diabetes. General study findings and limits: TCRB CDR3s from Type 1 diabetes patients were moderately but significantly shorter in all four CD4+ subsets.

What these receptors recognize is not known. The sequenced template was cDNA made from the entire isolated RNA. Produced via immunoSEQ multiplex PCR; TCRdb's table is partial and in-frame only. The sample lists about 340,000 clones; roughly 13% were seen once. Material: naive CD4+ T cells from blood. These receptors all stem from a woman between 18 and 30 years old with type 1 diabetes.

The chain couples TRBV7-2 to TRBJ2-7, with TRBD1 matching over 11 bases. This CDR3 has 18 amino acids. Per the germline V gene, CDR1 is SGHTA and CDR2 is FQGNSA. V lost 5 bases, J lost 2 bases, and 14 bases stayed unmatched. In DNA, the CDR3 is TGTGCCAGCAGCGGCGCGGGTGCGGGACAGGGGGGAACCTACGAGCAGTACGTC. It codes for CASSGAGAGQGGTYEQYV.

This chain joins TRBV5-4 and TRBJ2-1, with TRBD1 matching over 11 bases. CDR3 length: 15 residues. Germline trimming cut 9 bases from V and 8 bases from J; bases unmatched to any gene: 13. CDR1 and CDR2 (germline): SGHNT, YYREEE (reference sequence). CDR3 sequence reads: CAMGEGQGVRDEQFF. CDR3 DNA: TGTGCCATGGGGGAGGGACAGGGGGTGAGGGATGAGCAGTTCTTC. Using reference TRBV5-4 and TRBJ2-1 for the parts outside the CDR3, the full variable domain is ETGVTQSPTHLIKTRGQQVTLRCSSQSGHNTVSWYQQALGQGPQFIFQYYREEENGRGNFPPRFSGLQFPNYSSELNVNALELDDSALYLCAMGEGQGVRDEQFFGPGTRLTVL.

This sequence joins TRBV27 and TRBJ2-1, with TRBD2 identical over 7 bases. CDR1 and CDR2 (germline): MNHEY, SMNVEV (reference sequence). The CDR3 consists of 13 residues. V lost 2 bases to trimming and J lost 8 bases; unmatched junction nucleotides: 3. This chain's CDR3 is CASSLREDYEQFF. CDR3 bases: TGTGCCAGCAGTTTACGGGAGGACTATGAGCAGTTCTTC.

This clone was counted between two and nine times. For the CDR3, the DNA is TGTGCCAGCAGCGTAGCTCAGGGGTCCTTCTACAATGAGCAGTTCTTC. The encoded protein is CASSVAQGSFYNEQFF. The chain combines TRBV9 with TRBJ2-1; TRBD1 is a possible D gene (6 bases). The CDR3 is made up of 16 amino acids. The V and J ends lost 0 bases and 3 bases respectively, with 13 bases between them. From germline, CDR1 is SGDLS and CDR2 YYNGEE.

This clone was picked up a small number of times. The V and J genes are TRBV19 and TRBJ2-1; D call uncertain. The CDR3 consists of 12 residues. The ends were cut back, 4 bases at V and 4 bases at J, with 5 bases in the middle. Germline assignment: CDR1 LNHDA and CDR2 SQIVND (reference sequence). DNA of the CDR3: TGTGCCAGTAGTACCTATTACAATGAGCAGTTCTTC. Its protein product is CASSTYYNEQFF.

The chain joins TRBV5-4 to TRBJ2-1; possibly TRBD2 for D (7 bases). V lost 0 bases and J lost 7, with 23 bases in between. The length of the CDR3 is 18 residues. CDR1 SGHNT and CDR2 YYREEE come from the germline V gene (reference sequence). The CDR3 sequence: CASSLGTRRGGVLNEQFF. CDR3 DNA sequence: TGTGCCAGCAGCTTGGGGACTAGAAGGGGGGGTGTTTTGAATGAGCAGTTCTTC.

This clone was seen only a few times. The CDR3 DNA follows: TGTGCCACCAGAGAAGAACGCGGGCCTTACAATGAGCAGTTCTTC. Translating gives CATREERGPYNEQFF. The chain uses TRBV15 and TRBJ2-1; a possible D gene is TRBD2 (5 bases). Germline-derived CDR1 and CDR2 are LNHNV and YYDKDF (reference sequence). This CDR3 region has 15 residues. V was trimmed by 6 bases and J by 4 bases, leaving 16 bases between them.

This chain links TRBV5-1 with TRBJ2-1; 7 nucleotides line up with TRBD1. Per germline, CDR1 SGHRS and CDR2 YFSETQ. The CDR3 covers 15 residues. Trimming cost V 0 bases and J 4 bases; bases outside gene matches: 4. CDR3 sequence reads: CASSLGGQTYNEQFF. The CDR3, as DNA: TGCGCCAGCAGCTTGGGGGGACAGACATACAATGAGCAGTTCTTC.

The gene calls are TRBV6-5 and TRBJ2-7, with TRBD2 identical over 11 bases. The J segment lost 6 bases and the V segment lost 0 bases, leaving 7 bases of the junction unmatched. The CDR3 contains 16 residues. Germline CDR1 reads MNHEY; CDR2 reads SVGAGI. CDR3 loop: CASSYSTSGSRSEQYF. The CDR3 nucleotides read TGTGCCAGCAGTTACTCCACTAGCGGGAGTCGGTCCGAGCAGTACTTC.

This CDR3 reads CASSVERSGRVDTQYF. The CDR3, as DNA: TGTGCCAGCAGCGTAGAGCGGAGCGGGAGGGTAGATACGCAGTATTTT. The rearrangement uses TRBV9 and TRBJ2-3; 10 nucleotides agree with TRBD2. V lost 0 bases to trimming and J lost 5 bases; unmatched junction nucleotides: 6. The CDR3 has 16 amino acids. Germline lookup yields CDR1 SGDLS and CDR2 YYNGEE.

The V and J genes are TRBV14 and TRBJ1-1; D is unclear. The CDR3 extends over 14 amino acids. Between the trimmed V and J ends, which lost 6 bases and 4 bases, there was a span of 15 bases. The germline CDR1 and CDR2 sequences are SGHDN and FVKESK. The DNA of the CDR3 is TGTGCCAGCAGTCGAGACCTAGCCCCCACTGAAGCTTTCTTT. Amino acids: CASSRDLAPTEAFF.

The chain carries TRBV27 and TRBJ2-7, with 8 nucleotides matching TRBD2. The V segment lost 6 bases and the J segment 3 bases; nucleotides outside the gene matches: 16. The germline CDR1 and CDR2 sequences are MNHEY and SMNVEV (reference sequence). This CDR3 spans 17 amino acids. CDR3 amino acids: CASRRSGLAVFDYEQYF. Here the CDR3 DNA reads TGTGCCAGCAGAAGATCAGGACTAGCAGTTTTTGACTACGAGCAGTACTTC.

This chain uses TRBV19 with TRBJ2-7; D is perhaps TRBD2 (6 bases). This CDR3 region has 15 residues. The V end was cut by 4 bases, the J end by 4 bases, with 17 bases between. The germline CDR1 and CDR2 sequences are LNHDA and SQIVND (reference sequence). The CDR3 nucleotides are TGTGCCAGTAGTACCAGCGCGGGACGGGGGTACGAGCAGTACTTC. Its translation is CASSTSAGRGYEQYF.

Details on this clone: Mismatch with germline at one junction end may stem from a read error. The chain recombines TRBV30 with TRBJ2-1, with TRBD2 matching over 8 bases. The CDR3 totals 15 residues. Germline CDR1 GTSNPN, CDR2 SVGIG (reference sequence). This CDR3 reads CAWSRPGRAYNEKFF. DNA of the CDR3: TGTGCCTGGAGTCGACCCGGGAGGGCCTACAATGAGAAGTTCTTC.